The 11 T cell receptor beta chains given below trace back to one sample, sequenced in a study of shared clonotypes between healthy human individuals. The table came from immunoSEQ multiplex PCR; TCRdb's copy has only in-frame clones and leaves some out. Of more than 2 million clones listed, roughly 94% are singletons. The sequenced material came from naive CD4+ T cells sorted from blood. Specified subset: CD45RA+ positively selected. These receptor sequences come from a man in his late teens or twenties in good health.

This clone was observed once. J is TRBJ2-7 and V is TRBV28; D may be TRBD1 (6 bases). This CDR3 region has 15 residues. Per germline, CDR1 MDHEN and CDR2 SYDVKM. The V end was cut by 1 base, the J end by 1 base, with 11 bases between. The CDR3 region has the DNA TGTGCCAGCAGTTTATCGGGGACAAGGTCCTACGAGCAGTACTTC. Encoded protein: CASSLSGTRSYEQYF.

This rearrangement joins TRBV5-1 to TRBJ2-3; D gene uncertain. V lost 4 bases and J lost 4, with 16 bases in between. The CDR3 runs 15 residues. Per germline, CDR1 SGHRS and CDR2 YFSETQ. The CDR3 region has the DNA TGCGCCAGCAGCCCGGCGGTAGAACCGTCAGATACGCAGTATTTT. Protein: CASSPAVEPSDTQYF.

The V gene is TRBV6-6, the J gene TRBJ2-7; TRBD1 matches at 9 bases. The V gene end was trimmed by 6 bases and the J gene end by 0 bases; junction bases not matched to a gene: 3. CDR1 and CDR2 from the germline V gene are MNHNY and SVGAGI (reference sequence). This CDR3 region has 14 residues. The CDR3 reads CASRDRGTSYEQYF. CDR3 coding DNA: TGTGCCAGCAGGGACAGGGGAACCTCCTACGAGCAGTACTTC.

There are a few counts of this clone. Other DNA sequences in the same sample also yield this CDR3. The rearrangement joins TRBV19 to TRBJ1-5; D is perhaps TRBD1 (6 bases). The ends were cut back, 5 bases at V and 2 bases at J, with 10 bases in the middle. The CDR3 sequence is 14 residues long. The germline V gene has CDR1 LNHDA and CDR2 SQIVND (reference sequence). Written as DNA, the CDR3 is TGTGCCAGTAGTGCCTCAGGGGGCAATCAGCCCCAGCATTTT. This encodes CASSASGGNQPQHF.

This clone was found once. The genes are TRBV27 and TRBJ2-7; weak D call: TRBD2 (7 bases). CDR1 is MNHEY and CDR2 is SMNVEV in the germline V gene (reference sequence). V lost 5 bases, J lost 5 bases, and 13 bases lay in between. This CDR3 has 13 residues. CDR3 residues: CASSGRGGNEQYF. The DNA of the CDR3 is TGTGCCAGCAGTGGCAGGGGAGGGAACGAGCAGTACTTC.

The chain is built from TRBV30 and TRBJ1-2; TRBD1 matches at 7 bases. CDR3 length equals 13 residues. V dropped 0 bases and J dropped 7; count of bases not matched to a gene: 5. The V gene's germline CDR1 is GTSNPN and CDR2 SVGIG (reference sequence). Written as DNA, the CDR3 is TGTGCCTGGAGTGTCGCCAGGGGGGGTGGCTACACCTTC. Translating it yields CAWSVARGGGYTF. Using reference TRBV30 and TRBJ1-2 for the parts outside the CDR3, the full variable domain is SQTIHQWPATLVQPVGSPLSLECTVEGTSNPNLYWYRQAAGRGLQLLFYSVGIGQISSEVPQNLSASRPQDRQFILSSKKLLLSDSGFYLCAWSVARGGGYTFGSGTRLTVV.

About this clone: At the DNA level, this CDR3 is encoded by other sequences in the same sample as well. The chain employs TRBV6-6 and TRBJ1-6; D perhaps matches TRBD1 (5 bases). CDR1 and CDR2 (germline): MNHNY, SVGAGI (reference sequence). The V end lost 4 bases, the J end lost 8 bases, and 9 bases lay between the germline ends. CDR3 length: 13 residues. The CDR3 DNA sequence: TGTGCCAGCAGTTTAACAGGAGATTCACCCCTCCACTTT. Translation gives CASSLTGDSPLHF.

V usage is TRBV14 and J usage is TRBJ2-3; no clear D gene. Germline V gives CDR1 SGHDN, CDR2 FVKESK. This CDR3 is built from 13 residues. The V and J ends lost 4 bases and 3 bases respectively, with 8 bases between them. The chain's CDR3 is CASSPTWTDTQYF. The CDR3 coding sequence is TGTGCCAGCAGCCCAACATGGACAGATACGCAGTATTTT.

The chain joins TRBV12-5 to TRBJ1-6, with D maybe TRBD1 (6 bases). Looked up from germline, CDR1 is LGHNT and CDR2 is FRNRAP. The ends were cut back, 0 bases at V and 6 bases at J, with 9 bases in the middle. This CDR3 region has 15 residues. The CDR3: CASGLVVDSNSPLHF. In DNA form, the CDR3 reads TGTGCTAGTGGTTTGGTCGTGGACAGTAATTCACCCCTCCACTTT.

This clone was seen a few times. At the DNA level, this CDR3 is encoded by other sequences in the same sample as well. The chain is built from TRBV30 and TRBJ2-1; D is ambiguous. This CDR3 contains 11 residues. Germline assignment: CDR1 GTSNPN and CDR2 SVGIG (reference sequence). Trimming left V 0 bases short and J 6 bases short, with 3 bases between. The CDR3 here is CAWSVSNEQFF. The CDR3 region has the DNA TGTGCCTGGAGTGTTAGCAATGAGCAGTTCTTC.

The V call is TRBV7-2, the J call TRBJ2-5; D gene unclear. Trimming left V 2 bases short and J 6 bases short, with 7 bases between. The CDR3 totals 12 residues. Germline V lookup: CDR1 SGHTA, CDR2 FQGNSA. In DNA form, the CDR3 reads TGTGCCAGCAGCTTAAGTTCCCAGACCCAGTACTTC. It encodes CASSLSSQTQYF.